Following are 32 T cell receptor beta chains from one sample sequenced in a study of shared clonotypes between healthy human individuals. Measured with immunoSEQ multiplex PCR; TCRdb has only the in-frame clones, and not every one. The sample shows approximately 2.5 million clones, more than 90% of them seen only once. The sample was naive CD4+ T cells sorted from blood. This sample's subset: CD45RA+ positively selected. Source of these receptors: a man between 18 and 35 years old in good health.

Details on this clone: This same CDR3 is encoded by further DNA sequences in the sample. The chain combines TRBV11-2 with TRBJ2-5; 7 positions agree with TRBD2. The J segment lost 4 bases and the V segment lost 4 bases, leaving 6 bases of the junction unmatched. This CDR3 spans 14 amino acids. The V gene's germline CDR1 is SGHAT and CDR2 FQNNGV. CDR3 region: CASSSTGGGETQYF. The CDR3, as DNA: TGTGCCAGCAGCTCTACGGGGGGAGGAGAGACCCAGTACTTC.

The chain links TRBV6-6 to TRBJ2-5, with 7 bases identical to TRBD1. After removal of 7 bases from V and 2 bases from J, the junction contained 10 bases not matched to a gene. Per the germline V gene, CDR1 is MNHNY and CDR2 is SVGAGI (reference sequence). This CDR3 is built from 15 residues. The CDR3 spells CASTTGRDRQETQYF. The CDR3 DNA follows: TGTGCCAGCACCACCGGCCGGGACAGACAAGAGACCCAGTACTTC.

A single count supports this clone. The rearrangement links TRBV30 to TRBJ2-7; weak D call: TRBD2 (6 bases). CDR1 and CDR2 from the germline V gene are GTSNPN and SVGIG (reference sequence). The CDR3 spans 13 residues. V shed 5 bases and J shed 3 bases, with 14 bases lying between them. The chain's CDR3 is CAWAGTGYYEQYF. DNA of the CDR3: TGTGCCTGGGCGGGGACGGGTTACTACGAGCAGTACTTC.

This clone appeared a single time. The chain joins TRBV5-4 to TRBJ1-1, with TRBD1 as a possible D gene (5 bases). Germline V gene sequence: CDR1 SGHNT, CDR2 YYREEE (reference sequence). V was cut by 0 bases and J by 1 base, with 10 bases left in between. The CDR3 covers 15 residues. CDR3 loop: CASSLAERGNTEAFF. CDR3 DNA sequence: TGTGCCAGCAGCTTGGCTGAGAGGGGGAACACTGAAGCTTTCTTT.

CDR3 residues: CASSVMGQSYEQYF. The CDR3 coding sequence is TGTGCCAGCAGCGTAATGGGACAGTCCTACGAGCAGTACTTC. V is TRBV9 and J is TRBJ2-7; 7 bases fit TRBD1. Germline V gene data show CDR1 as SGDLS and CDR2 as YYNGEE. Trimming cost V 1 base and J 1 base; bases outside gene matches: 2. This CDR3 spans 14 amino acids.

CDR3: CASSESIRGGYTF. CDR3 bases: TGCGCCAGCAGTGAGTCCATCCGCGGGGGCTACACCTTC. The chain employs TRBV10-1 and TRBJ1-2; D not certain. Germline V gene lookup returns CDR1 WNHNN and CDR2 SYGVQD (reference sequence). The V end was cut by 0 bases, the J end by 8 bases, with 10 bases between. CDR3 length: 13 residues.

The chain uses TRBV5-6 and TRBJ1-6; tentatively, D is TRBD1 (5 bases). The V and J ends lost 3 bases and 7 bases respectively, with 20 bases between them. The germline V gene encodes CDR1 SGHDT and CDR2 YYEEEE. The CDR3 spans 17 residues. The CDR3 DNA reads TGTGCCAGCAGCTGGGCGACGGGACTGCGTACCAATTCACCCCTCCACTTT. This encodes CASSWATGLRTNSPLHF.

The chain has TRBV27 and TRBJ2-7, with D tentatively TRBD1 or TRBD2 (5 bases each). The CDR3 is made up of 13 amino acids. Germline V gene sequence: CDR1 MNHEY, CDR2 SMNVEV (reference sequence). The ends were cut back, 10 bases at V and 0 bases at J, with 13 bases in the middle. The CDR3 spells CATGAGHSYEQYF. As DNA, the CDR3 is TGTGCCACCGGGGCAGGACACTCCTACGAGCAGTACTTC.

The rearrangement links TRBV18 to TRBJ1-2; no firm D call. The V end lost 5 bases, the J end lost 0 bases, and 13 bases lay between the germline ends. The V gene's germline CDR1 is KGHSH and CDR2 LQKENI. This CDR3 has 15 residues. CDR3 sequence reads: CASSSGGAANYGYTF. For the CDR3, the DNA is TGTGCCAGCTCATCGGGAGGCGCCGCTAACTATGGCTACACCTTC.

Comment on this clone: Other DNA sequences of this sample code for an identical CDR3. V and J are TRBV6-6 and TRBJ2-7; no definite D call. V was trimmed by 5 bases and J by 0 bases, leaving 5 bases between them. CDR3 length: 12 residues. Germline V gives CDR1 MNHNY, CDR2 SVGAGI (reference sequence). DNA of the CDR3: TGTGCCAGCAGTCCTTCCTCCTACGAGCAGTACTTC. It is translated as CASSPSSYEQYF.

The chain joins TRBV7-2 to TRBJ2-5, with no clear D. V was clipped by 4 bases and J by 5 bases, with 14 bases between them. CDR1 is SGHTA, CDR2 FQGNSA, per germline. The CDR3 is made up of 14 amino acids. The DNA for the CDR3 is TGTGCCAGCAGCTCTCCATCCCGTGGGGAGACCCAGTACTTC. Translating it yields CASSSPSRGETQYF.

The chain employs TRBV7-8 and TRBJ2-2; 10 bases line up with TRBD2. Germline CDR1 is SGHVS and CDR2 is FQNEAQ. Unmatched junction bases numbered 14, after V lost 6 bases and J lost 7 bases. This CDR3 comprises 17 residues. The CDR3 nucleotides are TGTGCCAGCAGTTCCACTGAGCGGGAGGGTGAGGGCGGGGAGCTGTTTTTT. Amino acid sequence: CASSSTEREGEGGELFF.

The V and J genes are TRBV28 and TRBJ1-4; 9 bases agree with TRBD1. J gave up 8 bases and V 2 bases, and 6 bases lay outside the gene matches. This CDR3 contains 15 residues. Germline V CDR1 and CDR2: MDHEN, SYDVKM. In nucleotides, the CDR3 is TGTGCCAGCAGTTTACCGGGACAGGGTCGAGAAAAACTGTTTTTT. As protein: CASSLPGQGREKLFF.

V usage is TRBV2 and J usage is TRBJ2-7; TRBD2 matches at 11 bases. The CDR3 sequence is 15 residues long. Germline trimming cut 4 bases from V and 3 bases from J; bases unmatched to any gene: 5. The germline V gene encodes CDR1 SNHLY and CDR2 FYNNEI. The CDR3, as DNA: TGTGCCAGCAGTGTCTCGACTAGCGGGGACTACGAGCAGTACTTC. It translates to CASSVSTSGDYEQYF.

V is TRBV5-1 and J is TRBJ2-1, with no clear D. Trimming removed 3 bases from V and 7 bases from J, with 11 bases in between. CDR3 length: 13 amino acids. CDR1 and CDR2 (germline): SGHRS, YFSETQ. The CDR3 sequence: CASSSPNNNEQFF. The CDR3 bases are TGCGCCAGCAGCTCCCCAAATAATAATGAGCAGTTCTTC.

Remarks on this clone: Other DNA sequences in the sample encode the same CDR3. The chain joins TRBV19 to TRBJ2-3; D perhaps matches TRBD2 (5 bases). V gave up 6 bases and J gave up 0 bases, with 7 bases separating them. CDR3 size: 13 residues. Germline V CDR1 and CDR2: LNHDA, SQIVND (reference sequence). CDR3 DNA sequence: TGTGCCAGTAGGCGGACTAGCACAGATACGCAGTATTTT. Translation gives CASRRTSTDTQYF.

The chain uses TRBV9 and TRBJ1-2; D perhaps matches TRBD1 (5 bases). This CDR3 contains 17 residues. The germline V gene has CDR1 SGDLS and CDR2 YYNGEE. Trimming removed 0 bases from V and 6 bases from J, with 21 bases in between. In DNA, the CDR3 is TGTGCCAGCAGCGTAGAACCCCGGGGAGGAGGGGAGAATGGCTACACCTTC. It translates to CASSVEPRGGGENGYTF.

V usage is TRBV7-2 and J usage is TRBJ2-7; no firm D call. The CDR3 is 13 amino acids. Trimming took 2 bases from V and 3 from J, leaving 8 bases between them. Germline V gene data show CDR1 as SGHTA and CDR2 as FQGNSA. As DNA, the CDR3 is TGTGCCAGCAGCTTACCGCAAAACTACGAGCAGTACTTC. The encoded protein is CASSLPQNYEQYF.

The chain couples TRBV28 to TRBJ1-2; 11 bases align to TRBD1. This CDR3 is 15 amino acids long. V was pared by 10 bases and J by 4 bases, with 11 bases of the junction left unmatched. Germline lookup yields CDR1 MDHEN and CDR2 SYDVKM. CDR3 in DNA: TGTGCCACCTCCATCCCCGGGACAGGGGGCTATGGCTACACCTTC. Translated: CATSIPGTGGYGYTF.

In the case of this clone: Different DNA sequences within this sample yield the same CDR3. V and J are TRBV7-9 and TRBJ2-5, with D perhaps TRBD2 (6 bases). CDR1 and CDR2 from the germline V gene are SEHNR and FQNEAQ (reference sequence). This CDR3 contains 15 residues. Between the trimmed V and J ends, which lost 1 base and 2 bases, there was a span of 11 bases. CDR3 sequence (DNA): TGTGCCAGCAGCTTAGGTGGGGGGAGGCAAGAGACCCAGTACTTC. Encoded protein: CASSLGGGRQETQYF. Full variable domain (outside the CDR3, taken from reference TRBV7-9 and TRBJ2-5): DTGVSQNPRHKITKRGQNVTFRCDPISEHNRLYWYRQTLGQGPEFLTYFQNEAQLEKSRLLSDRFSAERPKGSFSTLEIQRTEQGDSAMYLCASSLGGGRQETQYFGPGTRLLVL.

The CDR3 region is CASSDNLATNEKLFF. Here the CDR3 DNA reads TGTGCCAGCAGTGATAACCTCGCAACTAATGAAAAACTGTTTTTT. The chain links TRBV6-1 to TRBJ1-4; D gene uncertain. The V and J ends lost 3 bases and 0 bases respectively, with 8 bases between them. CDR3 length: 15 residues. Germline values: CDR1 MNHNS, CDR2 SASEGT.

This chain connects TRBV7-2 to TRBJ1-2; tentative D call: TRBD1 (5 bases). Trimming took 7 bases from V and 2 from J, leaving 20 bases between them. Germline CDR1 reads SGHTA; CDR2 reads FQGNSA. This CDR3 has 16 residues. For the CDR3, the DNA is TGTGCCAGCACCCAGGGCTTTTGGACCGGGAACTATGGCTACACCTTC. It is translated as CASTQGFWTGNYGYTF. The whole variable domain, filled in from reference TRBV7-2 and TRBJ1-2, reads GAGVSQSPSNKVTEKGKDVELRCDPISGHTALYWYRQSLGQGLEFLIYFQGNSAPDKSGLPSDRFSAERTGGSVSTLTIQRTQQEDSAVYLCASTQGFWTGNYGYTFGSGTRLTVV.

The rearrangement links TRBV4-3 to TRBJ1-1; 9 nucleotides line up with TRBD1. V lost 0 bases, J lost 9 bases, and 5 bases stayed unmatched. The CDR3 has 14 amino acids. Germline CDR1 and CDR2: LGHNA and YSLEER. The DNA for the CDR3 is TGCGCCAGCAGCCAAGAGTACAGGGGGCTTCAAGCTTTCTTT. It translates to CASSQEYRGLQAFF.

The chain joins TRBV12-5 to TRBJ2-3; D not resolved. CDR3 length equals 12 residues. With 4 bases removed from V and 2 bases from J, the gap between germline ends came to 4 bases. From germline, CDR1 is LGHNT and CDR2 FRNRAP. CDR3 DNA sequence: TGTGCTAGTGGTTCGAACACAGATACGCAGTATTTT. Amino acid sequence: CASGSNTDTQYF.

The CDR3 coding sequence is TGTGCCAGCTCATCCGTCGGCAGGGGCAGTGATGGCTACACCTTC. Protein sequence: CASSSVGRGSDGYTF. This rearrangement joins TRBV18 to TRBJ1-2, with a weak D call TRBD1 (6 bases). The CDR3 has 15 amino acids. CDR1 is KGHSH and CDR2 is LQKENI in the germline V gene. The V and J ends lost 5 bases and 6 bases respectively, with 19 bases between them.

V is TRBV5-1 and J is TRBJ1-2; 7 bases align to TRBD1. With V trimmed by 4 bases and J by 8 bases, 5 bases remained unmatched. Germline values: CDR1 SGHRS, CDR2 YFSETQ. The length of the CDR3 is 12 residues. The CDR3 protein is CASSIDRDGYTF. CDR3 nucleotide sequence: TGCGCCAGCAGCATAGACAGGGACGGCTACACCTTC.

This sequence joins TRBV18 and TRBJ1-2, with 8 bases aligning to TRBD1. CDR1 is KGHSH, CDR2 LQKENI, per germline. The CDR3 length is 17 residues. V trimming: 0 bases; J trimming: 0 bases; junction bases outside the gene matches: 6. CDR3 coding DNA: TGTGCCAGCTCACCACCCGCAGGGGGCACTTCTAACTATGGCTACACCTTC. This codes for CASSPPAGGTSNYGYTF. The complete variable domain, with remaining parts taken from reference TRBV18 and TRBJ1-2, reads NAGVMQNPRHLVRRRGQEARLRCSPMKGHSHVYWYRQLPEEGLKFMVYLQKENIIDESGMPKERFSAEFPKEGPSILRIQQVVRGDSAAYFCASSPPAGGTSNYGYTFGSGTRLTVV.

This clone was counted between two and nine times. The chain recombines TRBV30 with TRBJ1-1; 9 nucleotides align to TRBD1. CDR1 is GTSNPN and CDR2 is SVGIG in the germline V gene (reference sequence). The CDR3 sequence is 14 residues long. Trimming removed 1 base from V and 5 bases from J; junction bases left unmatched: 5. CDR3 protein: CAWSAGTGRTEAFF. The CDR3 DNA sequence: TGTGCCTGGAGTGCCGGGACAGGGAGGACTGAAGCTTTCTTT.

The J gene is TRBJ2-5, the V gene TRBV5-6, with 10 bases matching TRBD1. The CDR3 has 13 amino acids. Germline V lookup: CDR1 SGHDT, CDR2 YYEEEE. V dropped 4 bases and J dropped 9; count of bases not matched to a gene: 6. Written as DNA, the CDR3 is TGTGCCAGCAGCCCGGACAGGGGGTTGGCCCAGTACTTC. Amino acid sequence: CASSPDRGLAQYF.

The chain joins TRBV19 to TRBJ2-5; 9 bases map to TRBD2. The CDR3 spans 18 residues. Germline-derived CDR1 and CDR2 are LNHDA and SQIVND (reference sequence). J lost 3 bases, V lost 6 bases, and 17 bases had no gene match. The CDR3 loop reads CASSRPFAGGPSEETQYF. The DNA for the CDR3 is TGTGCCAGTAGCCGCCCTTTTGCGGGAGGGCCGTCGGAAGAGACCCAGTACTTC. Variable domain in full (rest from reference TRBV19 and TRBJ2-5): DGGITQSPKYLFRKEGQNVTLSCEQNLNHDAMYWYRQDPGQGLRLIYYSQIVNDFQKGDIAEGYSVSREKKESFPLTVTSAQKNPTAFYLCASSRPFAGGPSEETQYFGPGTRLLVL.

This clone occurred once. CDR3 DNA sequence: TGTGCCAGCAGGACACTAGCGGGAGGACCCGGGGAGCTGTTTTTT. It codes for CASRTLAGGPGELFF. This chain uses TRBV6-5 with TRBJ2-2; 12 nucleotides line up with TRBD2. V lost 6 bases and J lost 6; bases outside the gene matches: 5. In germline, CDR1 is MNHEY, CDR2 SVGAGI. The CDR3 extends over 15 amino acids.

Notes on this clone: A junction end diverges from the germline sequence, so it may reflect a read error. The genes are TRBV7-7 and TRBJ1-1; D is uncertain. Germline V lookup: CDR1 SSHAT, CDR2 FNYEAQ (reference sequence). CDR3 length: 13 residues. The CDR3 spells CASSFGLNTEAFF. The DNA for the CDR3 is TGTGCTAGCAGCTTTGGTTTGAACACTGAAGCTTTCTTT. The full variable domain, rest sourced from reference TRBV7-7 and TRBJ1-1, is GAGVSQSPRYKVTKRGQDVTLRCDPISSHATLYWYQQALGQGPEFLTYFNYEAQPDKSGLPSDRFSAERPEGSISTLTIQRTEQRDSAMYRCASSFGLNTEAFFGQGTRLTVV.